The source of this TCR beta chain is a study of T cell responses to AZD1222 COVID-19 vaccine. Study results and caveats: The donor group comprised mostly white British people and more females; the analysis possibly underestimated clonal diversity.

Of note for this clone: The antigen remains undetermined. At one end, the junction sequence differs from germline, possibly due to a read error.

This CDR3 comprises 15 residues. CDR1 and CDR2 from the germline V gene are SSHAT and FNYEAQ (reference sequence). Produced via immunoSEQ multiplex PCR; TCRdb's table is partial and in-frame only. The sample lists about 130,000 clones, around 90% occurring once. This receptor was taken from an adult in good health. Specimen: peripheral blood, collected on day 0 of MenACWY control vaccination. The chain couples TRBV7-7 to TRBJ2-3; D is perhaps TRBD1 (5 bases). CDR3 coding DNA: TGTGCTAGCAGTCAAGGGGATTCCAACACAGATACGCAGTATTTT. Translated: CASSQGDSNTDTQYF.